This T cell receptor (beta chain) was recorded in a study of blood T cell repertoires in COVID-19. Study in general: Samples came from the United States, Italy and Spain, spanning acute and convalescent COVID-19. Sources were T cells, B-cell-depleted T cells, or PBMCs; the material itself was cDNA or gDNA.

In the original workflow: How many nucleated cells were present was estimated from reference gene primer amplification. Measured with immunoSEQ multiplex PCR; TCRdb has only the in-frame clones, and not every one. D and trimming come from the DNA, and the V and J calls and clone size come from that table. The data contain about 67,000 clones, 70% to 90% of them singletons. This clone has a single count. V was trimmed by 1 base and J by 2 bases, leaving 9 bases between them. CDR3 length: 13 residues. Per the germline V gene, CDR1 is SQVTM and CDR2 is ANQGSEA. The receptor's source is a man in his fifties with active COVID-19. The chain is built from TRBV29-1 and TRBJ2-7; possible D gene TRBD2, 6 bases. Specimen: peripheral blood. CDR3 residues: CSVEGDFTYEQYF. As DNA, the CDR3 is TGCAGCGTTGAAGGGGACTTTACCTACGAGCAGTACTTC.